This TCR beta chain was captured by sequencing in a study of cytomegalovirus exposure and HLA in healthy donors. Study conclusions and caveats: Later analysis identified several of the most significant clusters that appeared linked to common viral pathogens. According to reports, the classifier identified cytomegalovirus status with high specificity and sensitivity. Cytomegalovirus-associated status was assigned to about 170 TCR beta chains.

A multiplex PCR was run with 60 Vbeta primers and 13 Jbeta primers. TCRdb keeps only in-frame clones here, not all; method: immunoSEQ multiplex PCR. Altogether over 100,000 clones are present, 77% being singletons, with the ten largest covering 4.2%. Donors in the study were healthy people who gave bone marrow. Regarding this clone: Its antigen is as yet unknown.

V lost 7 bases and J lost 5; bases outside the gene matches: 9. Germline V lookup: CDR1 LGHNT, CDR2 FRNRAP. This CDR3 comprises 14 residues. The clonotype originates from a male donor in good health and CMV-seropositive. Sequenced material: PBMCs. The chain carries TRBV12-5 and TRBJ2-5, with 8 bases lining up with TRBD2. CDR3 coding DNA: TGTGCTAGTGCCCTTGGGACTAGAACGGAGACCCAGTACTTC. Translation gives CASALGTRTETQYF.